This TCR beta chain was identified in a study of T cells in Graves' hyperthyroidism and ophthalmopathy. RNA transcripts served as the template for amplifying TCR beta CDR3 regions. Using the HTBI primer set, a first-round RT-PCR was run on the TCR CDR3. TCRdb ran MiXCR on the multiplex PCR reads and lists one entry per CDR3 protein. The sample gives around 350,000 distinct CDR3 sequences, about 12% of which show up once; around a tenth is in the top ten. This clonotype has at least ten counts. Its matching antigen is unknown. From germline, CDR1 is SGHNT and CDR2 YENEEA. V was clipped by 2 bases and J by 6 bases, with 11 bases between them. This CDR3 comprises 13 residues. The patients, who ranged from 18 to 65 in age, presented with newly diagnosed hyperthyroidism lasting under 2 months. Diagnoses rested on clinical symptoms, serum thyroxine and TRAb, thyroid ultrasound and orbital computed tomography.

Study-level points and caveats: Using 13 V-J features, a model discriminated ophthalmopathy from stable hyperthyroidism.

V usage is TRBV11-3 and J usage is TRBJ2-7, with D unresolved. The specimen was blood. The receptor comes from a woman under 30 with Graves' hyperthyroidism. Here the CDR3 reads CASSLSDLGEQYF. As DNA, the CDR3 is TGTGCCAGCAGCTTAAGCGACTTGGGCGAGCAGTACTTC.